This entry lists 31 T cell receptor beta chains sequenced from one sample in a study of chemoradiotherapy in HPV16-positive cancers. Produced via immunoSEQ multiplex PCR; TCRdb's table is partial and in-frame only. The table lists under 85,000 clones, 88% of them singletons. The material was blood, obtained from a patient who underwent chemoradiotherapy. The receptor source for this set is a human donor with HPV-associated anogenital cancer.

This clone was recorded a few times. This chain uses TRBV11-2 with TRBJ2-3; 9 nucleotides agree with TRBD1. Germline V gene lookup returns CDR1 SGHAT and CDR2 FQNNGV. The junction had 6 bases not matched to a gene; V was cut back by 5 bases and J by 3 bases. The CDR3 is 15 amino acids. In DNA form, the CDR3 reads TGTGCCAGCAGCCGAACAGGGGGCGGGACAGATACGCAGTATTTT. Encoded protein: CASSRTGGGTDTQYF. The entire variable domain, with the rest obtained from reference TRBV11-2 and TRBJ2-3, is as follows: EAGVAQSPRYKIIEKRQSVAFWCNPISGHATLYWYQQILGQGPKLLIQFQNNGVVDDSQLPKDRFSAERLKGVDSTLKIQPAKLEDSAVYLCASSRTGGGTDTQYFGPGTRLTVL.

The chain employs TRBV27 and TRBJ2-2, with D maybe TRBD2 (5 bases). Trimming took off 5 bases at V and 5 bases at J, with 12 bases between the two ends. Germline values: CDR1 MNHEY, CDR2 SMNVEV (reference sequence). The length of the CDR3 is 14 residues. The CDR3 region has the DNA TGTGCCAGCAGTCTAGGGCTAGCTACCGGGGAGCTGTTTTTT. Its protein product is CASSLGLATGELFF.

The chain couples TRBV2 to TRBJ1-5; D not certain. This CDR3 region has 15 residues. The germline V and J ends were trimmed by 7 bases and 0 bases, with 13 bases remaining between them. CDR1 is SNHLY, CDR2 FYNNEI, per germline. Here the CDR3 reads CASTRDFYSNQPQHF. The CDR3 DNA follows: TGTGCCAGCACTCGGGATTTTTATAGCAATCAGCCCCAGCATTTT.

The rearrangement links TRBV4-1 to TRBJ2-2; D may be TRBD1 or TRBD2 (5 bases each). The CDR3 consists of 19 residues. The V gene lost 1 base and the J gene lost 0 bases, with 18 bases spanning the gap. CDR1 is MGHRA, CDR2 YSYEKL, per germline. The CDR3 nucleotides read TGCGCCAGCAGCCAAGGAGGGACGCTCGGAGTCGCGAACACCGGGGAGCTGTTTTTT. It specifies CASSQGGTLGVANTGELFF.

This rearrangement joins TRBV9 to TRBJ2-4, with TRBD2 matching 10 bases. From germline, CDR1 is SGDLS and CDR2 YYNGEE. The trim removed 3 bases at V and 3 bases at J, leaving 3 bases unmatched. CDR3 length equals 15 residues. The CDR3, as DNA: TGTGCCAGCAGCGGACTAGCGGGTATCAAAAACATTCAGTACTTC. Translating gives CASSGLAGIKNIQYF.

In the case of this clone: The junction shows a germline mismatch at one end, possibly a read error. J is TRBJ1-1 and V is TRBV6-6; D is unclear. Germline CDR1 and CDR2: MNHNY and SVGAGI (reference sequence). The CDR3 is 12 residues long. CDR3 amino acids: CASTILGTKAFF. Here the CDR3 DNA reads TGTGCCAGCACAATTCTAGGCACTAAAGCTTTCTTT.

The J gene is TRBJ2-2, the V gene TRBV5-1, with D possibly being TRBD2 (6 bases). CDR3 length: 14 amino acids. Per the germline V gene, CDR1 is SGHRS and CDR2 is YFSETQ. Trimming removed 3 bases at V and 9 bases at J, with 15 bases between. CDR3 bases: TGCGCCAGCAGCTCCGGACTAACCTCTAGGGAGCTGTTTTTT. Its translation is CASSSGLTSRELFF.

The V call is TRBV30, the J call TRBJ1-5; D gene unclear. This CDR3 contains 17 residues. Germline V gene sequence: CDR1 GTSNPN, CDR2 SVGIG (reference sequence). Trimming removed 2 bases from V and 0 bases from J, with 17 bases in between. The CDR3 loop is CAWSPPGRAYSNQPQHF. The CDR3 nucleotides read TGTGCCTGGAGTCCCCCTGGAAGGGCTTATAGCAATCAGCCCCAGCATTTT.

The chain has TRBV5-6 and TRBJ1-2; unclear D gene. V was cut by 4 bases and J by 2 bases, with 12 bases left in between. The CDR3 has 14 residues. The germline V gene has CDR1 SGHDT and CDR2 YYEEEE. The CDR3 sequence is CASSRVAGNYGYTF. As DNA, the CDR3 is TGTGCCAGCAGCCGCGTTGCGGGAAACTATGGCTACACCTTC.

The V call is TRBV19, the J call TRBJ1-1; D is unresolved. The V end was cut by 4 bases, the J end by 5 bases, with 11 bases between. Germline V gives CDR1 LNHDA, CDR2 SQIVND (reference sequence). The CDR3 has 13 residues. CDR3 region: CASSTSAGTEAFF. DNA of the CDR3: TGTGCCAGTAGTACGTCGGCGGGAACTGAAGCTTTCTTT.

The chain couples TRBV6-5 to TRBJ2-3, with D maybe TRBD2 (5 bases). Trimming shortened V by 0 bases and J by 4 bases, and 5 bases separated the two germline ends. In germline, CDR1 is MNHEY, CDR2 SVGAGI. The CDR3 loop spans 13 amino acids. The DNA for the CDR3 is TGTGCCAGCAGTTACTCTAGCGCAGATACGCAGTATTTT. It translates to CASSYSSADTQYF.

The chain combines TRBV5-1 with TRBJ1-2; D gene unclear. CDR1 SGHRS and CDR2 YFSETQ come from the germline V gene. The CDR3 spans 15 residues. With 6 bases removed from V and 0 bases from J, the gap between germline ends came to 15 bases. Here the CDR3 DNA reads TGCGCCAGCACCGTTGTAGGTGGGTCTAACTATGGCTACACCTTC. Translated, it gives CASTVVGGSNYGYTF.

This clone was found a few times. The chain combines TRBV28 with TRBJ2-2; a possible D gene is TRBD1 (6 bases). The CDR3 sequence is 15 residues long. Per the germline V gene, CDR1 is MDHEN and CDR2 is SYDVKM. V shed 3 bases and J shed 2 bases, with 10 bases lying between them. This CDR3 is CASSLPRGNTGELFF. DNA of the CDR3: TGTGCCAGCAGTTTGCCCAGGGGAAACACCGGGGAGCTGTTTTTT. Full variable domain (remainder filled in from reference TRBV28 and TRBJ2-2): DVKVTQSSRYLVKRTGEKVFLECVQDMDHENMFWYRQDPGLGLRLIYFSYDVKMKEKGDIPEGYSVSREKKERFSLILESASTNQTSMYLCASSLPRGNTGELFFGEGSRLTVL.

This chain joins TRBV25-1 and TRBJ2-1, with D hard to call. Germline V gene data show CDR1 as MGHDK and CDR2 as SYGVNS. The length of the CDR3 is 14 residues. V was cut by 6 bases and J by 4 bases, with 13 bases left in between. The CDR3: CASRMEGLYNEQFF. CDR3 in DNA: TGTGCCAGCAGAATGGAAGGGCTTTACAATGAGCAGTTCTTC.

This chain uses TRBV2 with TRBJ1-5, with D hard to call. V was pared by 3 bases and J by 15 bases, with 15 bases between. The germline CDR1 and CDR2 sequences are SNHLY and FYNNEI. The CDR3 runs 12 residues. The CDR3 nucleotides read TGTGCCAGCAGTGACGATAAGCCACAACCGCATTTT. This encodes CASSDDKPQPHF.

CDR3 sequence: CAGEGTPDGNTIYF. CDR3 sequence (DNA): TGTGCCGGGGAAGGGACGCCCGATGGAAACACCATATATTTT. This sequence joins TRBV30 and TRBJ1-3; perhaps TRBD1 as D (5 bases). CDR3 length: 14 residues. The germline V and J ends were trimmed by 8 bases and 3 bases, with 17 bases remaining between them. From germline, CDR1 is GTSNPN and CDR2 SVGIG (reference sequence).

V usage is TRBV19 and J usage is TRBJ1-1; D is unclear. CDR1 and CDR2 from the germline V gene are LNHDA and SQIVND (reference sequence). CDR3 length equals 16 residues. Trimming shortened V by 4 bases and J by 1 base, and 16 bases separated the two germline ends. Here the CDR3 DNA reads TGTGCCAGTAGTACCGGCCCGGTGCTGGGGAACACTGAAGCTTTCTTT. Its protein product is CASSTGPVLGNTEAFF.

This chain connects TRBV18 to TRBJ2-3, with D maybe TRBD2 (6 bases). The CDR3 is made up of 13 amino acids. The V end was cut by 11 bases, the J end by 0 bases, with 12 bases between. Germline CDR1 KGHSH, CDR2 LQKENI. CDR3 sequence: CAGVRGSTDTQYF. CDR3 DNA sequence: TGTGCCGGGGTCCGGGGGAGCACAGATACGCAGTATTTT.

This rearrangement joins TRBV5-1 to TRBJ1-1; D might be TRBD1 (5 bases). Germline lookup yields CDR1 SGHRS and CDR2 YFSETQ. V lost 0 bases to trimming and J lost 5 bases, with 14 bases between them. The CDR3 is made up of 15 amino acids. CDR3 DNA sequence: TGCGCCAGCAGCTTGGATCCCCAGGGTTATACTGAAGCTTTCTTT. Protein: CASSLDPQGYTEAFF.

The genes are TRBV19 and TRBJ1-1; TRBD1 matches at 12 bases. Losses at the gene ends were 4 bases for V and 1 base for J; bases not matched to a gene: 13. The CDR3 spans 19 residues. Germline V gene data show CDR1 as LNHDA and CDR2 as SQIVND (reference sequence). CDR3 sequence reads: CASSTFGTGGSLRNTEAFF. The CDR3 DNA follows: TGTGCCAGTAGTACTTTCGGGACAGGGGGCTCCTTGCGGAACACTGAAGCTTTCTTT.

DNA for the CDR3: TGCGCCAGCAGCTTGGTAGCCCAAACCTCCCCCTACGAGCAGTACTTC. Translating gives CASSLVAQTSPYEQYF. The chain links TRBV5-1 to TRBJ2-5; D is unresolved. The assigned J gene may be wrong: the sequence end matches TRBJ2-7 better. The CDR3 covers 16 residues. Germline-derived CDR1 and CDR2 are SGHRS and YFSETQ.

This chain links TRBV2 with TRBJ1-2, with no clear D. This CDR3 region has 14 residues. The V and J ends lost 2 bases and 8 bases respectively, with 15 bases between them. Germline V gene sequence: CDR1 SNHLY, CDR2 FYNNEI. The CDR3 bases are TGTGCCAGCAGTGAAAATCTCGGAGCAGCCGGCTACACCTTC. Translation: CASSENLGAAGYTF.

The chain couples TRBV7-8 to TRBJ2-5; either TRBD1 or TRBD2 may supply D (5 bases each). Germline V CDR1 and CDR2: SGHVS, FQNEAQ. This CDR3 region has 13 residues. The V end lost 5 bases, the J end lost 2 bases, and 9 bases lay between the germline ends. CDR3 sequence (DNA): TGTGCCAGCAGCCCGGGGCCTCAAGAGACCCAGTACTTC. This encodes CASSPGPQETQYF.

The chain couples TRBV30 to TRBJ1-6; maybe TRBD1 (5 bases). Trimming stripped 6 bases from V and 7 bases from J, with 13 bases between. Germline CDR1 GTSNPN, CDR2 SVGIG (reference sequence). The CDR3 loop spans 13 amino acids. This CDR3 is CACERGSNSPLHF. The CDR3 nucleotides read TGTGCCTGCGAGAGGGGATCAAATTCACCCCTCCACTTT.

The J gene is TRBJ1-6, the V gene TRBV7-9; D unclear. Germline V lookup: CDR1 SEHNR, CDR2 FQNEAQ (reference sequence). V lost 1 base, J lost 11 bases, and 15 bases lay in between. The CDR3 length is 15 residues. This CDR3 reads CASSLGQAGLPPLHF. Written as DNA, the CDR3 is TGTGCCAGCAGCTTAGGTCAAGCAGGCCTGCCACCCCTCCACTTT.

The chain combines TRBV28 with TRBJ1-4; a possible D gene is TRBD1 (6 bases). This CDR3 is built from 14 residues. CDR1 is MDHEN, CDR2 SYDVKM, per germline. Trimming pared 4 bases from V and 3 bases from J, leaving 9 bases between. The CDR3 sequence is CASSSGVANEKLFF. In DNA, the CDR3 is TGTGCCAGCAGTTCAGGGGTCGCTAATGAAAAACTGTTTTTT.

The V call is TRBV6-6, the J call TRBJ1-1; possible D gene TRBD1, 5 bases. The CDR3 spans 15 residues. Trimming stripped 0 bases from V and 3 bases from J, with 11 bases between. The germline CDR1 and CDR2 sequences are MNHNY and SVGAGI (reference sequence). The CDR3 loop is CASSYSMGRHTEAFF. In DNA, the CDR3 is TGTGCCAGCAGTTACTCGATGGGGCGCCACACTGAAGCTTTCTTT.

This chain links TRBV19 with TRBJ1-5, with D possibly being TRBD1 (5 bases). The CDR3 covers 15 residues. Deletions cut 7 bases from V and 4 bases from J, with 17 bases between. Per the germline V gene, CDR1 is LNHDA and CDR2 is SQIVND (reference sequence). CDR3 DNA: TGTGCCAGTACCCTATCGGGGGGATGGAATCAGCCCCAGCATTTT. Its translation: CASTLSGGWNQPQHF. The variable domain in full, with the rest retrieved from reference TRBV19 and TRBJ1-5, is DGGITQSPKYLFRKEGQNVTLSCEQNLNHDAMYWYRQDPGQGLRLIYYSQIVNDFQKGDIAEGYSVSREKKESFPLTVTSAQKNPTAFYLCASTLSGGWNQPQHFGDGTRLSIL.

The chain is built from TRBV18 and TRBJ2-7; 10 bases fit TRBD2. The CDR3 runs to 17 residues. CDR1 KGHSH and CDR2 LQKENI come from the germline V gene. Trimming removed 9 bases from V and 2 bases from J; junction bases left unmatched: 16. CDR3 DNA sequence: TGTGCCAGTAGCTTGGTCGCTAGCGGGAGTGGAACCTACGAGCAGTACTTC. Translation gives CASSLVASGSGTYEQYF.

This chain connects TRBV6-1 to TRBJ2-7; D is ambiguous. CDR1 and CDR2 (germline): MNHNS, SASEGT. The CDR3 sequence is 13 residues long. Trimming pared 5 bases from V and 3 bases from J, leaving 11 bases between. For the CDR3, the DNA is TGTGCCAGCAGTCCAAACCTTTTCTACGAGCAGTACTTC. Encoded protein: CASSPNLFYEQYF.

The gene calls are TRBV15 and TRBJ2-2; 7 bases are a match to TRBD1. V was clipped by 5 bases and J by 1 base; unmatched bases: 7. The germline V gene encodes CDR1 LNHNV and CDR2 YYDKDF (reference sequence). This CDR3 region has 16 residues. The CDR3 nucleotides read TGTGCCACCAGCGGCACCGGGACAGAGAACACCGGGGAGCTGTTTTTT. As protein: CATSGTGTENTGELFF.